This T cell receptor (beta chain) is from a study of PD-1 blockade in classical Hodgkin lymphoma (dated by TCRdb to the early 2020s). In the study overall: Nivolumab dosing was 3 mg/kg intravenously every 2 weeks, continuing until either disease progression or unacceptable toxicity. To define a peripheral blood immune signature of response to PD-1 blockade in classical Hodgkin lymphoma, the study combined TCR beta sequencing with CyTOF.

Genomic DNA was extracted with the Qiagen DNeasy kit from unsorted PBMCs and from negatively selected CD4+ and CD8+ fractions. Amplification of TCR beta CDR3 regions was done by immunoSEQ multiplex PCR with primers that anneal to V and J segments. A synthetic immune receptor repertoire was used to minimize amplification bias, and remaining bias was computationally removed after sequencing. The authors' analysis ran thus. Custom Python scripts were used to quantify repertoire diversity as the Shannon entropy index. Unsorted, CD4+ and CD8+ repertoires were analyzed separately, except in combined analyses where CD4+ and CD8+ sequences were merged in silico. Clonal expansion was defined as at least a 2-fold frequency increase after treatment relative to C1D1, with a pseudocount of 0.5 for undetected baseline clones. Clones with 0 or 1 copy at C1D1 were defined as singleton clones, while clones with 2 or more copies were defined as non-singleton clones. Clones expanded in unsorted samples were annotated as CD4+, CD8+ or unknown by matching protein sequences in sorted samples from the same patient. Diversity changes from C1D1 to C4D1 were tested in paired samples using Wilcoxon tests. Drawn from immuneACCESS, this table holds only the in-frame rearrangements with V and J called that TCRdb kept. Clones are partly lost; checked studies trace under half to an unresolved V gene and leave the rest unexplained. That table furnishes V, J and clone size, whereas the DNA furnished D and trimming. The sample profile shows approximately 65,000 clones; just over 90% of them were found once. The biggest ten clones account for approximately 8% of the sample.

A note on this clone: The antigen this receptor binds is unknown. No base qualities exist here, and no much larger clone lies one base off it.

The CDR3 numbers 12 residues from cysteine through phenylalanine. Only the CDR3 region is kept as DNA, spanning 36 bases read in frame from base 1. Trimming takes 0 bases from V and 10 bases from J, and the germline ends sit 9 bases apart. Reading the germline V gene (reference sequence) gives CDR1 SGHNT and CDR2 YYREEE. The full study reports these points: Diversity was lower in patients who began nivolumab less than 1 year after ASCT, so these patients were left out of later analyses to avoid confounding by immune reconstitution. Baseline TCR diversity was reported to be lower in newly diagnosed patients than in healthy donors, and even lower in relapsed/refractory patients. CD4+ but not CD8+ TCR diversity rose significantly by C4D1 (p=0.0027 vs p=0.16), most apparent in complete responders (p=0.02). Trial patients achieving complete response had baseline diversity similar to newly diagnosed patients, whereas partial responders and progressors had significantly lower diversity. The study was limited to a single clinical trial cohort, and causes of repertoire differences, possibly disease activity or prior therapy, remained undefined.

The time point label for this specimen denotes: cycle 4 day 1 (C4D1), after six to seven weeks of nivolumab. Relapse after autologous stem cell transplantation had occurred in all trial patients, and cohorts A, B and C were distinguished by prior brentuximab vedotin exposure. The trial cohort included 55 to 60 patients with relapsed/refractory classical Hodgkin lymphoma, and each patient had a best overall response of complete response, partial response or progressive disease. In the multi-cohort phase II CheckMate 205 trial, trial patients received single-agent nivolumab. An independent review committee assessed best overall response using the 2007 International Working Group response criteria. Trial PBMCs were collected just before the start of nivolumab (C1D1) and during therapy at cycle 2 day 1 and cycle 4 day 1. Peripheral blood was collected in 8 mL Vacutainer Cell Preparation Tubes, from which PBMCs were isolated by centrifugation and then cryopreserved.

The chain was built from TRBV5-4 and TRBJ2-3, with the D gene uncertain. The sample consisted of peripheral blood mononuclear cells (PBMCs), taken before the fourth cycle of nivolumab. This sequence was found in a human donor with classical Hodgkin lymphoma. The CDR3 protein is CASSLERFAQYF. The nucleotide sequence reads TGTGCCAGCAGCTTGGAGAGATTCGCGCAGTATTTT.